The text below deals with one TCR beta chain. The antigen it recognizes is unknown. No clone much larger than this one lies a single base away; base qualities are absent. TCRbeta CDR3 regions were amplified from genomic DNA by means of the immunoSEQ Assay, a bias-controlled multiplex PCR. The study's processing was this. Within the assay, amplification of reference gene primers was used to estimate how many nucleated cells each sample contained. Sequence reads were collapsed and filtered to measure the absolute abundance of every unique TCRbeta CDR3 rearrangement. Productive Simpson clonality was computed per sample as the square root of Simpson's diversity index over productive rearrangements. Sourced from immuneACCESS, this table was stored by TCRdb with only in-frame sequences that have V and J called. A share of the clones is absent; for the studies checked, an unresolved V gene accounts for under half, and the remainder has no known explanation. The V and J calls and clone size were taken over from that table, and D and trimming were inferred from the DNA. The sample records fewer than 200,000 clones, approximately 90% of which are singletons. Of the sample, 4.5% to 5% is held by the ten largest clones.

CDR1 and CDR2 are read off the germline V gene as SNHLY and FYNNEI. From cysteine to phenylalanine, the CDR3 is 15 amino acids long. Solely the CDR3 DNA is kept, with 45 bases framed from the first base. The germline V and J ends show losses of 2 bases and 8 bases respectively, and no gene match explains 8 bases of the junction. The data were obtained in a study of blood T cell repertoires in COVID-19 (dated by TCRdb to about 2020). Some background on the complete study: Samples from collaborators originated in the United States, Italy and Spain and spanned both the acute and convalescent phases of COVID-19. The sample metadata nearly always contained a de-identified subject ID, COVID-19 status, age in years and sex. The samples were drawn from two sources: the first 160 participants of the ongoing ImmuneRACE study, and 1,200 or so subjects contributed by 6 global collaborators. Subjects who had been exposed to COVID-19, were actively infected with it, or had recovered from it provided the deeply sampled blood TCRbeta repertoires that made up the dataset. The repertoires were released in a freely available public database intended as a resource for research on the immune response to SARS-CoV-2. Where available, HLA class I and class II types were taken from metadata supplied by the sample provider and were not determined by assay-based typing. The prospective study material was composed of cDNA or gDNA derived from T cells, B-cell-depleted T cells, or PBMCs.

One collaborating source in Seattle enrolled patients while the patients were actively infected and followed the patients over time throughout the course of disease. Collaborating institutions collected whole blood in K2EDTA tubes following their own protocols. For TCRbeta analysis, collaborators shipped samples in one of three forms: frozen whole blood, isolated PBMCs, or DNA extracted from either of those sample types. The study at large found these results: The amount of clinical and demographic metadata varied by source and participant and was provided uncurated.

The rearranged segments are TRBV2 and TRBJ2-1, and TRBD2 aligns with 8 junction nucleotides. The origin of this receptor is a man younger than 35 with COVID-19, enrolled during active disease. Sequencing was carried out using peripheral blood. CDR3 reads: CASSEMIAGRDEQFF. The sequence in DNA is TGTGCCAGCAGTGAAATGATAGCGGGACGGGATGAGCAGTTCTTC.